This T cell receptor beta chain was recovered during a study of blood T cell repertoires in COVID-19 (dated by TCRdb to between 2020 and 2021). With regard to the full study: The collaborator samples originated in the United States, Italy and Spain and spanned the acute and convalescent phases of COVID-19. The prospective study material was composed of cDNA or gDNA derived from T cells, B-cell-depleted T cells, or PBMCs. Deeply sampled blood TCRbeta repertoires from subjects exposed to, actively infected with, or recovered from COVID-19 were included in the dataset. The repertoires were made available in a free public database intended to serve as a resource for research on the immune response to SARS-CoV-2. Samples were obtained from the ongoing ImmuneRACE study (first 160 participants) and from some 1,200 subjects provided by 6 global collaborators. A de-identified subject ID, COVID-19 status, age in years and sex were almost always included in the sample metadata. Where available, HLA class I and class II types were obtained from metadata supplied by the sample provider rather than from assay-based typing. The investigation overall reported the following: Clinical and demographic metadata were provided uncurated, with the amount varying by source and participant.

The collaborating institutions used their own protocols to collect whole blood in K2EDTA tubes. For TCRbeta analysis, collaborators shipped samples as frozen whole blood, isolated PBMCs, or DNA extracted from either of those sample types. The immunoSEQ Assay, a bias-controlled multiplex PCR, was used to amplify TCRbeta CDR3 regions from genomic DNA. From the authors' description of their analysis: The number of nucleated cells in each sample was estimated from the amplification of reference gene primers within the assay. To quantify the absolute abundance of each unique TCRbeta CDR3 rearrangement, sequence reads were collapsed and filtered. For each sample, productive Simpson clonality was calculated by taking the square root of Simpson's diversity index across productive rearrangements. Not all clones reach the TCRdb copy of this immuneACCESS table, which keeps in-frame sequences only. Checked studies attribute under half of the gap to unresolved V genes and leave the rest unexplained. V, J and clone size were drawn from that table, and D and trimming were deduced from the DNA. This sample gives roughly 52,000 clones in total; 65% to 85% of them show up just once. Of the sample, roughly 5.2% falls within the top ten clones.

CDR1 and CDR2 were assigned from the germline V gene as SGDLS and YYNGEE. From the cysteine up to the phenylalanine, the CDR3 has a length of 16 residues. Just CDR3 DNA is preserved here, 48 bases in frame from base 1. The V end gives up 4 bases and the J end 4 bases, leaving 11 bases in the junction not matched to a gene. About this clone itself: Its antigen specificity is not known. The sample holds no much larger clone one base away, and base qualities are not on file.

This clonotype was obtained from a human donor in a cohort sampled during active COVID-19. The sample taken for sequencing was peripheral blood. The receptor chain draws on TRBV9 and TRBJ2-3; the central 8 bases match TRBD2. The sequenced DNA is TGTGCCAGCAGCACCCTTCTGGCGGGGGGATCAGATACGCAGTATTTT. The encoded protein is CASSTLLAGGSDTQYF.